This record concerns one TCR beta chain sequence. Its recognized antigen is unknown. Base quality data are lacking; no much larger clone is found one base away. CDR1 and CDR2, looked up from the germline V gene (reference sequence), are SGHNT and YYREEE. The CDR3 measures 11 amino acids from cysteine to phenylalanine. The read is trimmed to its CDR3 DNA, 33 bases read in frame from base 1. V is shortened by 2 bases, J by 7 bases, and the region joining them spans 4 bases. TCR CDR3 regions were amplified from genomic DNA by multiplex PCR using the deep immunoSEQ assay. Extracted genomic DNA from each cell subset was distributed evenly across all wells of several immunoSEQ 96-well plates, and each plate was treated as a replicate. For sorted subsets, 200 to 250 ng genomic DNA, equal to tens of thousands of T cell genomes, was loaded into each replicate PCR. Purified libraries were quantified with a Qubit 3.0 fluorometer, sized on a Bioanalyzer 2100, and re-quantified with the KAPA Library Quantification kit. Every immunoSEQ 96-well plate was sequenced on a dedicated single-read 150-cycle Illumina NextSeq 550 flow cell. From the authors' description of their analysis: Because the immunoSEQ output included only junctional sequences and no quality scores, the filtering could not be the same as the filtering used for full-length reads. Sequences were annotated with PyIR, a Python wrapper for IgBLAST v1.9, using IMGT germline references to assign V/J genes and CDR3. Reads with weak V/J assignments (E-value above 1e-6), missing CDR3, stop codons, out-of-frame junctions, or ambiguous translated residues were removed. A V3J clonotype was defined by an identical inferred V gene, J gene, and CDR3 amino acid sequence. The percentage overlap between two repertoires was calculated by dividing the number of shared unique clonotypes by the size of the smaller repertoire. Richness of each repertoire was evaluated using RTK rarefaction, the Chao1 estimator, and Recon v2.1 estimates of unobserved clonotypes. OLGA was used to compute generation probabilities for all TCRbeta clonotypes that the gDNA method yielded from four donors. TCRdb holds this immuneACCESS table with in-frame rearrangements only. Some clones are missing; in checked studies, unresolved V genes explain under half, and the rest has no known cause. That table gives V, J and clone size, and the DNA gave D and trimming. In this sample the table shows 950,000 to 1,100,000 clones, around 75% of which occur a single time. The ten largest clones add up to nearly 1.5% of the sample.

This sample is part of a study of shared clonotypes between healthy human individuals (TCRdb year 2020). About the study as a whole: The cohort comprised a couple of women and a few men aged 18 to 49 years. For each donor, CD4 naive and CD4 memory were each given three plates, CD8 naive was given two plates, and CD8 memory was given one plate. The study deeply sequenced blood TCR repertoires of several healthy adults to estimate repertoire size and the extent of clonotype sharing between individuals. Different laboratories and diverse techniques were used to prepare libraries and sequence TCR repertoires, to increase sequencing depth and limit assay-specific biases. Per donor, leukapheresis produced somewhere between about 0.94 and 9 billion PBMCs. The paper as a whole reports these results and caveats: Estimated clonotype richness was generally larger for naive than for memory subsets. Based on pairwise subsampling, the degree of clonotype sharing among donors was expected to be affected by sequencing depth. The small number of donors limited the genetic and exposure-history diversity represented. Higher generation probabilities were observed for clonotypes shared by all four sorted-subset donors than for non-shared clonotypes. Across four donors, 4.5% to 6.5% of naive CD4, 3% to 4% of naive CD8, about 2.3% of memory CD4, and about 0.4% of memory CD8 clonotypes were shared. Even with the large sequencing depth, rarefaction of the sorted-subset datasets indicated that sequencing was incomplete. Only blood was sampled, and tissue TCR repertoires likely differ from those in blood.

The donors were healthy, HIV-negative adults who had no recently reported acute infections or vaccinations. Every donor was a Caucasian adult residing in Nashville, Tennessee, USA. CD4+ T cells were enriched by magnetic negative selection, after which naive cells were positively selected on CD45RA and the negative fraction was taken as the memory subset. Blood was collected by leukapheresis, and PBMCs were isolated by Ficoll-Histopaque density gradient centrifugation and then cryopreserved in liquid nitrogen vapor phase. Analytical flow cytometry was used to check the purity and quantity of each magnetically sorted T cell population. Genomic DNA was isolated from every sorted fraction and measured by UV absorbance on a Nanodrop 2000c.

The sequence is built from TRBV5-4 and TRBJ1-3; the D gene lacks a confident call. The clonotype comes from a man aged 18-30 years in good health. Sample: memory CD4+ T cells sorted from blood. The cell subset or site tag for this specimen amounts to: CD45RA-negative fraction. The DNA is TGTGCCAGCAGCTTCGGCAACACCATATATTTT. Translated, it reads CASSFGNTIYF.